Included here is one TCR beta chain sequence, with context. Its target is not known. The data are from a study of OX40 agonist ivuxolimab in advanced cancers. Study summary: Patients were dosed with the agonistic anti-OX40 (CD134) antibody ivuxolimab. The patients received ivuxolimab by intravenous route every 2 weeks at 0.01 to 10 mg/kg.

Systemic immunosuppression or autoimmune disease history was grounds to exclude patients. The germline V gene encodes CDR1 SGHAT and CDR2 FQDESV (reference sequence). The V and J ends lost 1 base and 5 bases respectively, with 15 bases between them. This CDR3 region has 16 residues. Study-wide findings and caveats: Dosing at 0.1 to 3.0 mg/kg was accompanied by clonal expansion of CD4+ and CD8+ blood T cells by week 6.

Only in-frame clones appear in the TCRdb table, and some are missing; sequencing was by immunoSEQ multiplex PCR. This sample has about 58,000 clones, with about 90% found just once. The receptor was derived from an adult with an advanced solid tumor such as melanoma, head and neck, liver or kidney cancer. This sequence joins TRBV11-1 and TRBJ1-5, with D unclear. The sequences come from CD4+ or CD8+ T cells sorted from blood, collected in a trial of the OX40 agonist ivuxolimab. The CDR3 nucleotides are TGTGCCAGCAGCTTAGTTGCGGGGAAGTCGGATCAGCCCCAGCATTTT. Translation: CASSLVAGKSDQPQHF. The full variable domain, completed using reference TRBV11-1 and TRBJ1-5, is EAEVAQSPRYKITEKSQAVAFWCDPISGHATLYWYRQILGQGPELLVQFQDESVVDDSQLPKDRFSAERLKGVDSTLKIQPAELGDSAMYLCASSLVAGKSDQPQHFGDGTRLSIL.